The 3 T cell receptor beta chains presented below share a single source sample, sequenced in a study of response to subunit inactivated influenza vaccine. TCRdb recomputed calls from the RT-PCR reads with MiXCR, one row per CDR3 protein. Among about half a million distinct CDR3 sequences, 6.5% to 8% were seen once, and the ten largest hold around 13%. The sequencing here drew on PBMCs from blood, taken around 25 months after vaccination. The receptors derive from a man between 50 and 75 years old who received an inactivated influenza vaccine.

This rearrangement joins TRBV3-1 to TRBJ1-6, with D tentatively TRBD1 (5 bases). Germline loops: CDR1 LGHDT, CDR2 YNNKEL (reference sequence). Between the trimmed V and J ends, which lost 4 bases and 10 bases, there was a span of 17 bases. The CDR3 consists of 15 residues. The CDR3 here is CASSPSGLLGSPLHF. CDR3 sequence (DNA): TGTGCCAGCAGCCCATCAGGGTTACTCGGGTCACCCCTCCACTTT.

This clonotype was recorded a few times. The chain couples TRBV13 to TRBJ1-6; D unresolved. V was shortened by 0 bases and J by 7 bases, with 10 bases between the two germline ends. This CDR3 contains 15 residues. Germline CDR1 PRHDT, CDR2 FYEKMQ (reference sequence). The CDR3 loop reads CASSLGLTENSPLHF. The CDR3 region has the DNA TGTGCCAGCAGCTTAGGCTTAACGGAAAATTCACCCCTCCACTTT.

This clonotype came up many times. The chain's CDR3 is CASSQEFPLEASGELFF. CDR3 coding DNA: TGCGCCAGCAGCCAAGAATTCCCCCTAGAAGCGTCCGGGGAGCTGTTTTTT. The gene calls are TRBV4-3 and TRBJ2-2; D gene unclear. Germline assignment: CDR1 LGHNA and CDR2 YSLEER. The CDR3 is 17 residues long. V shed 0 bases and J shed 6 bases, with 17 bases lying between them.